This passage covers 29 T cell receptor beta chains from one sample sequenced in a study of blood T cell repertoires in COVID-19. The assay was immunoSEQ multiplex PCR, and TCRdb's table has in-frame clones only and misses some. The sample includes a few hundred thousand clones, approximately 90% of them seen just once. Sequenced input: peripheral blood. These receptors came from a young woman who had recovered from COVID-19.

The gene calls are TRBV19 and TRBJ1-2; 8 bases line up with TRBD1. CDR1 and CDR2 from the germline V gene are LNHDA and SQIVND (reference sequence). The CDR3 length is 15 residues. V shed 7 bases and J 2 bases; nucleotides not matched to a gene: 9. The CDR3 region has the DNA TGTGCCAGTACCCGCGGACAGGGCTCCAACTATGGCTACACCTTC. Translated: CASTRGQGSNYGYTF.

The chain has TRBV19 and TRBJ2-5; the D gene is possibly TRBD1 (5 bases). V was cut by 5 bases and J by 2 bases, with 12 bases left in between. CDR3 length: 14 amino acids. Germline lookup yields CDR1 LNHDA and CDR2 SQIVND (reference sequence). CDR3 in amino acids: CASSRSGIQETQYF. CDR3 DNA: TGTGCCAGTAGTCGATCAGGGATTCAAGAGACCCAGTACTTC.

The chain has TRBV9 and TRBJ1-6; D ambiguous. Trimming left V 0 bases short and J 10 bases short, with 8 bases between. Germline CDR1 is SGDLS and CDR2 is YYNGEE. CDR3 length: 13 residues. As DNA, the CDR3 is TGTGCCAGCAGCGTAGAACGAGAATCACCCCTCCACTTT. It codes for CASSVERESPLHF.

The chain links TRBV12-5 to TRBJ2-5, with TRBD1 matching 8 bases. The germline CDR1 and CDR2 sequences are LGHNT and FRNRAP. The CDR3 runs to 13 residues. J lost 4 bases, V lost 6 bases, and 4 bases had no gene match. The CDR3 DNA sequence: TGTGCTAGTGGCTCGGACAGGGCAGAGACCCAGTACTTC. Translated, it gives CASGSDRAETQYF.

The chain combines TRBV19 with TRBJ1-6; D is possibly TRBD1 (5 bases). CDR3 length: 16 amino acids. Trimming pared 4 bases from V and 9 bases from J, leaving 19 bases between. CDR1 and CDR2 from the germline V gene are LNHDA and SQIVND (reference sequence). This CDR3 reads CASSTPIGGASSPLHF. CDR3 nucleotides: TGTGCCAGTAGTACCCCGATCGGGGGTGCTAGTTCACCCCTCCACTTT.

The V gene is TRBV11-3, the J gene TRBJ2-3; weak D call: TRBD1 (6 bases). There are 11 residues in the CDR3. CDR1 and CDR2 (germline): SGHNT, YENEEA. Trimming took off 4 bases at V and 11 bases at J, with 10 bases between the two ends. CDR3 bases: TGTGCCAGCAGCTCAGGGGCTTTGCAGTATTTT. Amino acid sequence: CASSSGALQYF.

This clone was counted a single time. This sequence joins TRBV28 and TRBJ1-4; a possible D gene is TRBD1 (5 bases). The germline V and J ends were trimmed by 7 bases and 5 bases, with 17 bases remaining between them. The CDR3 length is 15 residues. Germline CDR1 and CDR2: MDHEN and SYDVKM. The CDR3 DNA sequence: TGTGCCAGCACCCCTTTTGGGACTGACAATGAAAAACTGTTTTTT. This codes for CASTPFGTDNEKLFF.

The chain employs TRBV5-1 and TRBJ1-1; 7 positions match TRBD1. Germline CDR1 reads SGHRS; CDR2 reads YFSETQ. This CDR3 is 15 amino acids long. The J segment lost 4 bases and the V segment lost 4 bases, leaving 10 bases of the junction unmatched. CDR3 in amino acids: CASSMRQGFSTEAFF. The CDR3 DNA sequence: TGCGCCAGCAGCATGCGACAGGGCTTCTCCACTGAAGCTTTCTTT.

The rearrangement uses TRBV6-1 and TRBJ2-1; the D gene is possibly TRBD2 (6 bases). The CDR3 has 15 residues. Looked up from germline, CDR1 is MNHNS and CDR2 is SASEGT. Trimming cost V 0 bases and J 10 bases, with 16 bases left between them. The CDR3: CASSEAQAGIGEQFF. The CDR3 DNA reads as TGTGCCAGCAGTGAAGCCCAGGCGGGGATAGGCGAGCAGTTCTTC.

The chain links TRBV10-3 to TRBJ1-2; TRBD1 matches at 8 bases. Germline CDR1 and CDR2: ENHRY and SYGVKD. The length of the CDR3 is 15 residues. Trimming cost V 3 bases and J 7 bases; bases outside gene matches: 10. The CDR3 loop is CAISDWAGQGSGYTF. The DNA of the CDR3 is TGTGCCATCAGTGATTGGGCTGGACAGGGATCTGGCTACACCTTC.

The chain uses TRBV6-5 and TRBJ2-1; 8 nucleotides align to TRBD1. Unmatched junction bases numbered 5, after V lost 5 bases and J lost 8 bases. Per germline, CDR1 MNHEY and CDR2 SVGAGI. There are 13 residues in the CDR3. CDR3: CASSRQGIHEQFF. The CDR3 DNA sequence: TGTGCCAGCAGTCGACAGGGGATCCATGAGCAGTTCTTC.

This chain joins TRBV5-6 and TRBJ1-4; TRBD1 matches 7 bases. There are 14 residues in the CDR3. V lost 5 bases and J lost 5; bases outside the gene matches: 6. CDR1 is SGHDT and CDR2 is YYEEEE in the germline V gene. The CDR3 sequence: CASRFRQGNEKLFF. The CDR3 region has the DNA TGTGCCAGCAGGTTCCGACAGGGAAATGAAAAACTGTTTTTT.

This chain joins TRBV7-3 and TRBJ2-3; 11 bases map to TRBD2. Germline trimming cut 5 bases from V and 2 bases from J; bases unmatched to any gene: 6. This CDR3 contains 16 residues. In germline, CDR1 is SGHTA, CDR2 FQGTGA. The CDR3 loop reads CASSPTSGANTDTQYF. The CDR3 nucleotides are TGTGCCAGCAGCCCGACTAGCGGGGCAAACACAGATACGCAGTATTTT.

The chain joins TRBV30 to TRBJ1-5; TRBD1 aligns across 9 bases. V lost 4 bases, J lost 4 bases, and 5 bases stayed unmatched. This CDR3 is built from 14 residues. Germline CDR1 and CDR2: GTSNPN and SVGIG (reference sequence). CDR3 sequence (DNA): TGTGCCTGGAACCGACAGGGGGGTAATCAGCCCCAGCATTTT. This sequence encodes CAWNRQGGNQPQHF.

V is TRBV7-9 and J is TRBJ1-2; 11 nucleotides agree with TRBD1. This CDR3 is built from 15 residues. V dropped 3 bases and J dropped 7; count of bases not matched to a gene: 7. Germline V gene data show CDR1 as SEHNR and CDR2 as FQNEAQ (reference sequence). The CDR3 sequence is CASSFSGTGGFGYTF. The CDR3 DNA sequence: TGTGCCAGCAGCTTTTCCGGGACAGGGGGGTTTGGCTACACCTTC. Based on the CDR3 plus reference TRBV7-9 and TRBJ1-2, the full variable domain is DTGVSQNPRHKITKRGQNVTFRCDPISEHNRLYWYRQTLGQGPEFLTYFQNEAQLEKSRLLSDRFSAERPKGSFSTLEIQRTEQGDSAMYLCASSFSGTGGFGYTFGSGTRLTVV.

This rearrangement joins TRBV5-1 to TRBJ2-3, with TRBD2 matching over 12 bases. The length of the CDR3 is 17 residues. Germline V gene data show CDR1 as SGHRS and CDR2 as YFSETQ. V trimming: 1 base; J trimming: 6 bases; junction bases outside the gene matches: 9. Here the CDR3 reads CASSLPGLAGSVDTQYF. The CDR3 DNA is TGCGCCAGCAGCTTGCCTGGACTAGCGGGGAGCGTGGATACGCAGTATTTT.

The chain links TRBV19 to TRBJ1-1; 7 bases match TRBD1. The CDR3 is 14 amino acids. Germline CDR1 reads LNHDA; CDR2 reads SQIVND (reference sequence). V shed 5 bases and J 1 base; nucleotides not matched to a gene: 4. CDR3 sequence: CASSPGQTNTEAFF. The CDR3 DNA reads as TGTGCCAGTAGTCCGGGACAGACGAACACTGAAGCTTTCTTT.

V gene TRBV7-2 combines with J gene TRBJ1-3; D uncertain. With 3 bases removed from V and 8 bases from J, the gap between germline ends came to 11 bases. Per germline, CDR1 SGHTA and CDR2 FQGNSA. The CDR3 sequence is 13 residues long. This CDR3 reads CASSFDAGDTIYF. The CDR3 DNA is TGTGCCAGCAGCTTTGACGCCGGGGACACCATATATTTT.

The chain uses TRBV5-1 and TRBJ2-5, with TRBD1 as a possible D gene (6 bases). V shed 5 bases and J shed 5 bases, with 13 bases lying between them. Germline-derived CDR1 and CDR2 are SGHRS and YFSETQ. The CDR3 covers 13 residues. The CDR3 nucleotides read TGCGCCAGCAGATCGAACAGGGAGGAGACCCAGTACTTC. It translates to CASRSNREETQYF.

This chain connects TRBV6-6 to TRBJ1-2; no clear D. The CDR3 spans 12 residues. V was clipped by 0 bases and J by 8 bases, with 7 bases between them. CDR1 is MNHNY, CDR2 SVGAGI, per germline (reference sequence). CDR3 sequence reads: CASSYSVRGYTF. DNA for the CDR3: TGTGCCAGCAGTTACTCGGTGCGGGGCTACACCTTC.

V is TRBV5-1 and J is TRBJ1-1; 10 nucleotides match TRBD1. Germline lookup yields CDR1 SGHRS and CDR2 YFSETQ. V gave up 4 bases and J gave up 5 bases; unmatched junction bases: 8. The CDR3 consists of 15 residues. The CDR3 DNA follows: TGCGCCAGCAGCGATCTACGGACAGGGGGTACTGAAGCTTTCTTT. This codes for CASSDLRTGGTEAFF.

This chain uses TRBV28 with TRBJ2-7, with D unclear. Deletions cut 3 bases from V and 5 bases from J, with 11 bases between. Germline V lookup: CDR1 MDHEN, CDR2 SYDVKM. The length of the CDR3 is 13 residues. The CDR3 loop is CASSFSLSHEQYF. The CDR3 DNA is TGTGCCAGCAGTTTTAGCCTCAGCCACGAGCAGTACTTC.

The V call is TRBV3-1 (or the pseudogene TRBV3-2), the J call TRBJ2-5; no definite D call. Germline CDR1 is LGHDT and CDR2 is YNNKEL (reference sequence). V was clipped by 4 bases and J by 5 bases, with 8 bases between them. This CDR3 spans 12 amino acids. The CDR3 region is CASSRLGETQYF. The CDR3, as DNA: TGTGCCAGCAGCCGGCTCGGGGAGACCCAGTACTTC.

The CDR3 is CASDRGYTGELFF. CDR3 nucleotide sequence: TGTGCCAGCGACAGGGGTTACACCGGGGAGCTGTTTTTT. The V call is TRBV2, the J call TRBJ2-2; 8 nucleotides agree with TRBD1. The CDR3 loop spans 13 amino acids. The V and J ends lost 8 bases and 3 bases, in that order; junction bases with no gene match: 2. Germline V gives CDR1 SNHLY, CDR2 FYNNEI.

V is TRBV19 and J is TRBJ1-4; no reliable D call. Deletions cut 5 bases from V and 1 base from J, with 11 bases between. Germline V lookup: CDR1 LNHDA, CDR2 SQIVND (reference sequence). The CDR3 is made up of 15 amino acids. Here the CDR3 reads CASSLGGRTNEKLFF. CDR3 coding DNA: TGTGCCAGTAGTCTCGGAGGGAGAACTAATGAAAAACTGTTTTTT.

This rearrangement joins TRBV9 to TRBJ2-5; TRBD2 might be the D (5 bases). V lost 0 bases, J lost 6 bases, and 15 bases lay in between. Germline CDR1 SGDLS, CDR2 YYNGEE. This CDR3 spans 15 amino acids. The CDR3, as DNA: TGTGCCAGCAGCGTAGAGCCTAGCCCGGGGAAGACCCAGTACTTC. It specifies CASSVEPSPGKTQYF.

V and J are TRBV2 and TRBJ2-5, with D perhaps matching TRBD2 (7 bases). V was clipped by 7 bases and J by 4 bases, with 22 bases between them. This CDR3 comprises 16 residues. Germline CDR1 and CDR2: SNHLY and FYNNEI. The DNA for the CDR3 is TGTGCCAGCACTGAGGACAGTTCGGGGGGAGGAGAGACCCAGTACTTC. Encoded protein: CASTEDSSGGGETQYF.

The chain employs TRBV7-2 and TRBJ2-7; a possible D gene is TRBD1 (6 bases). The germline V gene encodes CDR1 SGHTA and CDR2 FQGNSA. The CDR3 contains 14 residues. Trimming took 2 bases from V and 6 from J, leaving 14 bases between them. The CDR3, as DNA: TGTGCCAGCAGCTTACGGGCAGGGGCTAGCGAGCAGTACTTC. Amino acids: CASSLRAGASEQYF.

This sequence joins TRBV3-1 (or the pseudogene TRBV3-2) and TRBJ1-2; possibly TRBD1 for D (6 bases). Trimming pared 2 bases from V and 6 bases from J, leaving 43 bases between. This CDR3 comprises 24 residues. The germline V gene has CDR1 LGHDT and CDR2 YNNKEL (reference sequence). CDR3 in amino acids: CASSQIIQGGPNPHKLHLPDGYTF. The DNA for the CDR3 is TGTGCCAGCAGCCAAATCATACAGGGCGGGCCTAATCCTCACAAACTTCACCTTCCCGATGGCTACACCTTC.